This T cell receptor (beta chain) was recovered during a study of OX40 agonist ivuxolimab in advanced cancers. Only in-frame clones appear in the TCRdb table, and some are missing; sequencing was by immunoSEQ multiplex PCR. Counted here are just under 95,000 clones, around 86% occurring once; the ten biggest clones make up about 0.3%. The length of the CDR3 is 15 residues. V lost 1 base, J lost 6 bases, and 16 bases lay in between. Germline V gene sequence: CDR1 LNHDA, CDR2 SQIVND (reference sequence). Sequencing used CD4+ or CD8+ T cells sorted from blood, obtained in a trial of the OX40 agonist ivuxolimab. The receptor comes from an adult with an advanced solid tumor such as melanoma, head and neck, liver or kidney cancer. The V call is TRBV19, the J call TRBJ2-7, with D possibly TRBD2 on 6 matching bases. CDR3 nucleotides: TGTGCCAGTAGTATAGGATACCCCGGGAGCGGCGAGCAGTACTTC. Translated, it gives CASSIGYPGSGEQYF. The full variable domain, rest sourced from reference TRBV19 and TRBJ2-7, is DGGITQSPKYLFRKEGQNVTLSCEQNLNHDAMYWYRQDPGQGLRLIYYSQIVNDFQKGDIAEGYSVSREKKESFPLTVTSAQKNPTAFYLCASSIGYPGSGEQYFGPGTRLTVT.